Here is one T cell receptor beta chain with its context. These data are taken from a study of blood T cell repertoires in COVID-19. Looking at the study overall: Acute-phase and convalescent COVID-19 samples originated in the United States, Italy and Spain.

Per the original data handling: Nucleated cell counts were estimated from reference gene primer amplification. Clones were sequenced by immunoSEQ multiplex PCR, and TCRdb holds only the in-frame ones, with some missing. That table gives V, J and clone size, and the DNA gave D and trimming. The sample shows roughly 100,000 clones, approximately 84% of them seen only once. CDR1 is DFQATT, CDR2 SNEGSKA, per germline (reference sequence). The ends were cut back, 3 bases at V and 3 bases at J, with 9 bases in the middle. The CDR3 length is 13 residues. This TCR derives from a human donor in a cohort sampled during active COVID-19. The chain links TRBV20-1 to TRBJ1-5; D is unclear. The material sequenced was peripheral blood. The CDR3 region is CSASTGYNQPQHF. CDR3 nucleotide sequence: TGCAGTGCTAGTACTGGTTACAATCAGCCCCAGCATTTT.